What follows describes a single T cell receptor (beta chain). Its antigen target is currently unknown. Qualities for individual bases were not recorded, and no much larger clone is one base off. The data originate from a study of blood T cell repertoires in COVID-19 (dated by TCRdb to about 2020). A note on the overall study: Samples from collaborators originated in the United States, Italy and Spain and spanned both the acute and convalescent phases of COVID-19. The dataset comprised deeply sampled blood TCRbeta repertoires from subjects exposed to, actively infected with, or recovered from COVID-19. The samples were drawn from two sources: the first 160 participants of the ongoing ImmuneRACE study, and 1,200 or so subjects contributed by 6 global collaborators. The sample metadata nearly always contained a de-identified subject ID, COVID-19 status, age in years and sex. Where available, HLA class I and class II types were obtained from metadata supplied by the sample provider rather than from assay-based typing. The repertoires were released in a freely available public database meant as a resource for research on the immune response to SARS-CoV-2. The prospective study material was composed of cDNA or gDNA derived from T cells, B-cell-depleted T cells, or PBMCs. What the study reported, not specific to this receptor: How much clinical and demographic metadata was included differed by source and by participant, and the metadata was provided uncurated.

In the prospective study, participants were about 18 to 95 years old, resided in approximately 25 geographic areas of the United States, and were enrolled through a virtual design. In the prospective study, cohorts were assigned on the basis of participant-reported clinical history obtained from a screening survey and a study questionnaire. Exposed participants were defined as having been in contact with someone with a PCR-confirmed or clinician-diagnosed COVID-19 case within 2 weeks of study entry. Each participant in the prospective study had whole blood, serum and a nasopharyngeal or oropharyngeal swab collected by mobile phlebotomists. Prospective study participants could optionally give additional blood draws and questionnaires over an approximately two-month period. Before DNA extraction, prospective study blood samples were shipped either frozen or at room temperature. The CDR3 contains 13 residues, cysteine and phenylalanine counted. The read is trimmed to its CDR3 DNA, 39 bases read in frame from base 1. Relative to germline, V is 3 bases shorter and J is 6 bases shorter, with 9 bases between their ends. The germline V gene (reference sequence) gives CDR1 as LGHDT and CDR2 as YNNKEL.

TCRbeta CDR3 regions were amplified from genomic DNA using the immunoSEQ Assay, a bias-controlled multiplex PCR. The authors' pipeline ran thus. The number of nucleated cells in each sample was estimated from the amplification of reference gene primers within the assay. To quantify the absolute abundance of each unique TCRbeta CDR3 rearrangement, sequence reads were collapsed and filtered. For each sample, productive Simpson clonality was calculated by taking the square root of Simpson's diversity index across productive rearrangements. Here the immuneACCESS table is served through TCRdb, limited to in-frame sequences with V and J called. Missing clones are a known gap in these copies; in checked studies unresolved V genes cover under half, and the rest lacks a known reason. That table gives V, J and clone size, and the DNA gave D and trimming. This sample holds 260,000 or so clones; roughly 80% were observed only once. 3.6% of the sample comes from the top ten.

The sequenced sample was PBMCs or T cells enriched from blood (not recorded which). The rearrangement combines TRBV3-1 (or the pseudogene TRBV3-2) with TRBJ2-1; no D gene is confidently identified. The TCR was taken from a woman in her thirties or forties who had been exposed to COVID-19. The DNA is TGTGCCAGCAGCCAGTCAACGGGCAATGAGCAGTTCTTC. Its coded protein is CASSQSTGNEQFF.